This T cell receptor beta chain was observed in a study of metastatic and nonmetastatic thyroid tumors (dated by TCRdb to the early 2020s). For the wider study: The researchers compared repertoires between peripheral blood samples and tumor or nodule tissue samples from patients with malignant or benign thyroid disease. Points the paper makes about the study in general: In both blood and tumor samples, TCR beta diversity was reported to be significantly higher in malignant tumors than in benign nodules.

The library was generated by PCR. Instrument on record: Illumina HiSeq 4000. High-throughput sequencing was used to profile the TCR beta-chain CDR3 region of every patient. The study's own analysis went as follows. CDR3 differences across clinicopathological groups were used to build a classifier for discriminating distant-metastatic papillary thyroid cancer patients. The Shannon index was used to assess repertoire diversity, and the Morisita-Horn index was used to assess tumor-blood repertoire similarity. In TCRdb, the public reads were trimmed at Q25 with fastp and aligned with MiXCR, with productive beta chains retained. These V and J calls originate from TCRdb's pipeline instead of the authors' own analysis. Counted in this sample were approximately 15,000 clones; 20% to 25% of them appeared once. The ten largest make up 21% of the sample. From the germline V gene, CDR1 is MNHEY and CDR2 is SVGEGT. The CDR3, cysteine through phenylalanine, is 13 amino acids long. Only CDR3 DNA is held: 39 bases, read in frame from base 1. V is reduced by 2 bases and J by 10 bases, leaving a spacing of 14 bases between them.

This clone was counted between two and nine times. The specificity of this receptor is unknown. There are no base qualities to consult, and no much larger clone falls within one base. Before undergoing thyroid surgery, none of the patients had been given any kind of treatment. Using T-cell receptor beta sequencing, the researchers looked back retrospectively at clinical samples from patients, gathered between about 2011 and 2019. Here the chain combines TRBV6-2 or TRBV6-3 and TRBJ1-1; a tentative D call is TRBD1 (5 bases match). The origin of this receptor is a female donor with papillary thyroid cancer or a benign thyroid nodule (not recorded which). Some clones in this sample may be carry-over from other donors' samples. The sample was adjacent normal tissue. CDR3 loop: CASSYTARGPAFF. The nucleotide sequence reads TGTGCCAGCAGTTACACCGCGCGGGGACCAGCTTTCTTT.